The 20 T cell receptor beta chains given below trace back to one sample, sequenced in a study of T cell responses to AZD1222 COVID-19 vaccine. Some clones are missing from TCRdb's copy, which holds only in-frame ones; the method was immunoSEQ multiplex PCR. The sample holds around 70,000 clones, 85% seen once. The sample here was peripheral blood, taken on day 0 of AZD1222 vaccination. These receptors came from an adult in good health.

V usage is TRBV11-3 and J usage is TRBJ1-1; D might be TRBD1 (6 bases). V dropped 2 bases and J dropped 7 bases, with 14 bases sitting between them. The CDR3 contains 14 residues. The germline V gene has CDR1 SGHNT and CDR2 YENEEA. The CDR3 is CASSLISGGSEAFF. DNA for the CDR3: TGTGCCAGCAGCTTAATATCCGGGGGCAGTGAAGCTTTCTTT.

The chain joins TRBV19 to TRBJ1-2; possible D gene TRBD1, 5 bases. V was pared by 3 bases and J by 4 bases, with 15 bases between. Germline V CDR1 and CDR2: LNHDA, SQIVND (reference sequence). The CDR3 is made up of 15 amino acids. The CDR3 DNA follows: TGTGCCAGTAGTATCCACGGAGGGGAAGGCTATGGCTACACCTTC. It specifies CASSIHGGEGYGYTF.

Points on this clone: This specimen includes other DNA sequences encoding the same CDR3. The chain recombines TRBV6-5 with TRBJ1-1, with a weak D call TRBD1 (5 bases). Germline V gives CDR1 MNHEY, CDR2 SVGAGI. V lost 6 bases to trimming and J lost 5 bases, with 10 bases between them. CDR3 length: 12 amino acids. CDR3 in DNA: TGTGCCAGCAGGTCTGGGGGGACTGAAGCTTTCTTT. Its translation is CASRSGGTEAFF.

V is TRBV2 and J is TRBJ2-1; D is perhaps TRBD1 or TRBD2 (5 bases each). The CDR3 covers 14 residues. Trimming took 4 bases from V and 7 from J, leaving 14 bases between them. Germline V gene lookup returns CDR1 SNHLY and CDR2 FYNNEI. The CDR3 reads CASSGGESGNEQFF. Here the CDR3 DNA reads TGTGCCAGCAGTGGAGGGGAGTCGGGGAATGAGCAGTTCTTC.

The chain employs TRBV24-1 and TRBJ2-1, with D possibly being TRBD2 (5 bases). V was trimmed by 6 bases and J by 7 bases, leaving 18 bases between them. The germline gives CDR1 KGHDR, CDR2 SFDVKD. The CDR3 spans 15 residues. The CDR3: CATSMEPVRGNEQFF. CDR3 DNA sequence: TGTGCCACCAGTATGGAGCCCGTACGGGGAAATGAGCAGTTCTTC.

DNA for the CDR3: TGTGCCAGTAGTCAAGGACTAGCGGGAGGGCCGAGGAATGAGCAGTTCTTC. Translating gives CASSQGLAGGPRNEQFF. V is TRBV19 and J is TRBJ2-1, with TRBD2 identical over 15 bases. This CDR3 has 17 residues. V was pared by 5 bases and J by 7 bases, with 9 bases of the junction left unmatched. Germline V gene sequence: CDR1 LNHDA, CDR2 SQIVND (reference sequence).

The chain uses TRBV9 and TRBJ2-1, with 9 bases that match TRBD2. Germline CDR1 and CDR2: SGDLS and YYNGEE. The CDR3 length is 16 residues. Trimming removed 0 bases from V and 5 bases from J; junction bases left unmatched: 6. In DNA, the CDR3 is TGTGCCAGCAGCGTAGGGCCAGCGGGGGGTGACAATGAGCAGTTCTTC. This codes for CASSVGPAGGDNEQFF. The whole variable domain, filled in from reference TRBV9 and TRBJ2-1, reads DSGVTQTPKHLITATGQRVTLRCSPRSGDLSVYWYQQSLDQGLQFLIQYYNGEERAKGNILERFSAQQFPDLHSELNLSSLELGDSALYFCASSVGPAGGDNEQFFGPGTRLTVL.

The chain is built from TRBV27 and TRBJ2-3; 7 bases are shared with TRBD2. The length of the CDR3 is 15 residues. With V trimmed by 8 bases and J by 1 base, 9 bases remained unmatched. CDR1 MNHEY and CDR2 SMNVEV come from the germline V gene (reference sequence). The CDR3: CASRTLAGGTDTQYF. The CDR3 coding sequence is TGTGCCAGCCGGACCCTGGCGGGGGGCACAGATACGCAGTATTTT.

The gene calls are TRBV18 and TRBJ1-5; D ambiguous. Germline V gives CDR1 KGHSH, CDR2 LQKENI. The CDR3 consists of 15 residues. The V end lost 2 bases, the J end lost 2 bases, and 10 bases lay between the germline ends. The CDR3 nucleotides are TGTGCCAGCTCACCAATTAAAGAGGGCAATCAGCCCCAGCATTTT. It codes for CASSPIKEGNQPQHF.

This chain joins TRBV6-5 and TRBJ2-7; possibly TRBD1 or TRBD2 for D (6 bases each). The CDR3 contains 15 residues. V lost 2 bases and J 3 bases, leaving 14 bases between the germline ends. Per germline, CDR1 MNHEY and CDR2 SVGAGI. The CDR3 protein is CASSYKGGLDYEQYF. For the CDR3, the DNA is TGTGCCAGCAGTTACAAGGGGGGCCTTGACTACGAGCAGTACTTC.

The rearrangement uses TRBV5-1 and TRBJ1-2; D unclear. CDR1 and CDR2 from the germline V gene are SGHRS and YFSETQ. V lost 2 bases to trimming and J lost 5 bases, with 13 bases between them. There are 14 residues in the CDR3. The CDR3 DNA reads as TGCGCCAGCAGCTTTAACGGACTACTATATGGCTACACCTTC. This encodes CASSFNGLLYGYTF.

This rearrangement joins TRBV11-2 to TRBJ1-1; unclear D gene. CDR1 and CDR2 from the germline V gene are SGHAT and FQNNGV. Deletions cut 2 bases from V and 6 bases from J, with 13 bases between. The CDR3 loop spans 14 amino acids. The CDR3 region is CASSLTSGFAEAFF. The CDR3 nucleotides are TGTGCCAGCAGCTTAACGTCCGGGTTCGCTGAAGCTTTCTTT.

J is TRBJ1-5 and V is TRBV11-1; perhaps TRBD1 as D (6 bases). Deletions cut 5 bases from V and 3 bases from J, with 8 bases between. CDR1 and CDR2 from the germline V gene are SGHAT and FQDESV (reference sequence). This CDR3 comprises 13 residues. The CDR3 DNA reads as TGTGCCAGCAGCCGGGACATCAATCAGCCCCAGCATTTT. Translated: CASSRDINQPQHF.

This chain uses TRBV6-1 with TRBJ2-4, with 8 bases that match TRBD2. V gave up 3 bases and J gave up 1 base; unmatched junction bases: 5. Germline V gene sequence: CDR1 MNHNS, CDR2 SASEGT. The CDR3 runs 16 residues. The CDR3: CASSDFSGGAKNIQYF. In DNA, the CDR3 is TGTGCCAGCAGTGACTTCTCGGGGGGGGCCAAAAACATTCAGTACTTC.

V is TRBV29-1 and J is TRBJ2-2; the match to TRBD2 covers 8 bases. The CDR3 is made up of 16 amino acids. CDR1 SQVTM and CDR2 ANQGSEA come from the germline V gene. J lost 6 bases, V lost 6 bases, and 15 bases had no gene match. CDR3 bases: TGCAGCGTAGAGCTCGGAAGCGGGAGAATCGCCGGGGAGCTGTTTTTT. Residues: CSVELGSGRIAGELFF.

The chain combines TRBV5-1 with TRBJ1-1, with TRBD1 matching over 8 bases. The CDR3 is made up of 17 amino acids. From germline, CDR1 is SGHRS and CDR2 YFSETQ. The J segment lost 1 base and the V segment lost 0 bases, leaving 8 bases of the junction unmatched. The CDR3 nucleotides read TGCGCCAGCAGCTTGGCGGGACAGGCCTTTGGGAACACTGAAGCTTTCTTT. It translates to CASSLAGQAFGNTEAFF.

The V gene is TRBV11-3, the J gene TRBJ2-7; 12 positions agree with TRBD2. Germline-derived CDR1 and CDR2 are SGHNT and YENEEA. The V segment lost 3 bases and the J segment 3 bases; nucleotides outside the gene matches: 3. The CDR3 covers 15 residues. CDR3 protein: CASSFKTSGGYEQYF. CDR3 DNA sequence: TGTGCCAGCAGCTTTAAGACTAGCGGGGGCTACGAGCAGTACTTC.

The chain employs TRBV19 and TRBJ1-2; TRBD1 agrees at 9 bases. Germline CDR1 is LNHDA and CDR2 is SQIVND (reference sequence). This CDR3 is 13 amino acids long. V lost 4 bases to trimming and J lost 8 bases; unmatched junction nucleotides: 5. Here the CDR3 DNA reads TGTGCCAGTAGTACACAGGGGGCACTGGGCTACACCTTC. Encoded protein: CASSTQGALGYTF. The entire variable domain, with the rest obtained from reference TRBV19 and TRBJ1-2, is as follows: DGGITQSPKYLFRKEGQNVTLSCEQNLNHDAMYWYRQDPGQGLRLIYYSQIVNDFQKGDIAEGYSVSREKKESFPLTVTSAQKNPTAFYLCASSTQGALGYTFGSGTRLTVV.

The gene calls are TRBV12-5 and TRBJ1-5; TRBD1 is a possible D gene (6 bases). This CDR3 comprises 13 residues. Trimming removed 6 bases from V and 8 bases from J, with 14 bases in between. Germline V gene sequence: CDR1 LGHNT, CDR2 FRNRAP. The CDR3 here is CASGPQGLKPQHF. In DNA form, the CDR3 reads TGTGCTAGTGGGCCACAGGGACTTAAGCCCCAGCATTTT.

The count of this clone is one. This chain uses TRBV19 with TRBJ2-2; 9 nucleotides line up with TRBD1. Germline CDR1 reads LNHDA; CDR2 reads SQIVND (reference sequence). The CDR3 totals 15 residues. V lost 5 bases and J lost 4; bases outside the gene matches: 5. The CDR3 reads CASSLQGASTGELFF. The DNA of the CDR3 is TGTGCCAGTAGTTTACAGGGGGCAAGCACCGGGGAGCTGTTTTTT. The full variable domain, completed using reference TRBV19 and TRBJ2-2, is DGGITQSPKYLFRKEGQNVTLSCEQNLNHDAMYWYRQDPGQGLRLIYYSQIVNDFQKGDIAEGYSVSREKKESFPLTVTSAQKNPTAFYLCASSLQGASTGELFFGEGSRLTVL.